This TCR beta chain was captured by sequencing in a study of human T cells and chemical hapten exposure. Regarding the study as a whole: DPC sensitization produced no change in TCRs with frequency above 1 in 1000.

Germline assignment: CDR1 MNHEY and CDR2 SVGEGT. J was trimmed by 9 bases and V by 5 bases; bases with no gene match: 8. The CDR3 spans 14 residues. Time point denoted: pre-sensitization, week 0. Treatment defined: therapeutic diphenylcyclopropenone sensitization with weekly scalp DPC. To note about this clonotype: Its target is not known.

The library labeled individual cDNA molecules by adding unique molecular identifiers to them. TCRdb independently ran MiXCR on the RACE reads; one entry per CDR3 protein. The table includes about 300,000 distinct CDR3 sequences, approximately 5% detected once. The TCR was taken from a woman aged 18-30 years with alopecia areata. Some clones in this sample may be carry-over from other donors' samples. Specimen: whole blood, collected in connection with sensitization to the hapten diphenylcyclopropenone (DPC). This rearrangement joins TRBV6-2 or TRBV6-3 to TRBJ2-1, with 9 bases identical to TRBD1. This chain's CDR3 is CASSEQGAIGEQFF. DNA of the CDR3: TGTGCCAGCAGTGAACAGGGGGCGATAGGTGAGCAGTTCTTC.